A selection of T cell receptor beta chains follows, all from one sample in a study of T cells expressing NK-cell markers. TCRdb reanalyzed the 5' RACE reads, giving one entry per CDR3 protein sequence and no DNA. The sample table includes 300,000 to 500,000 distinct CDR3 sequences. Material: blood T cells: a sorted CD56 or NKG2C T cell subset, CD4+ or CD8+ T cells, or bulk PBMC T cells (not recorded which). The source of these receptors is a woman aged 50 to 60 in good health. Each CDR3 is given with its conserved first and last residue.

TRBV11-2	TRBJ1-1	CASSLIPGQQAFF
TRBV10-3	TRBJ2-3	CATRGTAGDTQYF
TRBV9	TRBJ2-7	CASSVGAGPGYEQYF
TRBV5-1	TRBJ2-1	CASSLGNLRNEQFF
TRBV12-3/TRBV12-4	TRBJ1-6	CASRSGGGNSPLHF
TRBV29-1	TRBJ1-4	CSARQGASTNEKLFF
TRBV12-3/TRBV12-4	TRBJ2-5	CASSLRISGRETQYF
TRBV14	TRBJ2-7	CASSQDPWGTGWDEQYF
TRBV12-3/TRBV12-4	TRBJ2-7	CASSQDRGLYEQYF
TRBV2	TRBJ2-2	CASSEQPGGTGELFF
TRBV29-1	TRBJ2-5	CSVLRGDGETQYF
TRBV11-2	TRBJ2-7	CASSSLRTSLKQYF
TRBV3-1	TRBJ2-7	CASSRPGQRYEQYF
TRBV5-1	TRBJ2-1	CASSSGDVGWTSGRNKFF
TRBV5-1	TRBJ2-1	CASSLGTSIQQFF
TRBV9	TRBJ2-3	CASSVAGTPSTDTQYF
TRBV5-6	TRBJ2-7	CASSFGQVYEQYF
TRBV5-1	TRBJ2-5	CASSLKESETQYF
TRBV7-9	TRBJ1-5	CASSPLGPNQPQHF
TRBV20-1	TRBJ2-2	CSARAQGGELFF
TRBV7-3	TRBJ2-5	CASSQSPGSSETQYF
TRBV5-1	TRBJ2-1	CASSLGDRSNEQFF
TRBV29-1	TRBJ1-1	CSVRRPTGNTEAFF
TRBV5-1	TRBJ2-1	CASSSRTGTLNEQFF
TRBV29-1	TRBJ2-5	CSVRGSWEETQYF
TRBV12-5	TRBJ1-2	CASGGRRNYYGYTF
TRBV6-1	TRBJ2-3	CASSAQGDSTDTQYF
TRBV12-3/TRBV12-4	TRBJ2-5	CASSLVLLVAGAGETQYF
TRBV29-1	TRBJ2-1	CSSVPEWGYEQFF
TRBV12-3/TRBV12-4	TRBJ1-5	CASSLAPTGLRNQPQHF
TRBV6-1	TRBJ1-1	CAGTRQGGTEAFF
TRBV24-1	TRBJ1-1	CATSDSRGRRAFF
TRBV5-1	TRBJ1-2	CASLSGTGGGYTF
TRBV12-3/TRBV12-4	TRBJ1-2	CASRESGTDYGYTF
TRBV12-3/TRBV12-4	TRBJ1-1	CASNKKGQTNTEAFF
TRBV11-3	TRBJ2-2	CASSLTGGIAGELFF
TRBV12-3/TRBV12-4	TRBJ2-3	CASSLKAPGGLAGADTQYF
TRBV7-3	TRBJ2-3	CASSDSGRGTDTQYF